This T cell receptor (beta chain) was profiled in a study of regulatory T cells in long-lasting Graves disease. Study-wide results and limits: In persistent patients, shared public clonotypes (2,741) outnumbered those in new patients (966).

Time point reported: newly diagnosed GD, antithyroid drugs for less than 3 months. The TCR library was prepared using RNA isolated from PBMCs. A note on this clonotype: The antigen is undetermined.

V dropped 3 bases and J dropped 4 bases, with 9 bases sitting between them. CDR3 length: 13 residues. The V gene's germline CDR1 is LGHDT and CDR2 YNNKEL (reference sequence). The authors built TCR beta libraries using iRepertoire HTBI primers and Arm-PCR of CDR3 regions. TCRdb independently ran MiXCR on the multiplex PCR reads; one entry per CDR3 protein. The table lists approximately 310,000 distinct CDR3 sequences, over 15% of them singletons. This sequence originates from a female donor with Graves disease. The chain carries TRBV3-1 and TRBJ2-5, with D unclear. This specimen consisted of peripheral blood mononuclear cells (PBMCs), obtained at new diagnosis, from a patient treated with antithyroid drugs. The DNA of the CDR3 is TGTGCCAGCAGCCAGGGTGGTATAGAGACCCAGTACTTC. Its protein is CASSQGGIETQYF.